This entry describes one T cell receptor (beta chain). Its antigen is undetermined. Both 60 Vbeta primers and 13 Jbeta primers went into the PCR. Assay: immunoSEQ multiplex PCR; the TCRdb copy retains only in-frame clones and omits some. The repertoire holds 150,000 to 200,000 clones, with approximately 81% as singletons. The data derive from a study of cytomegalovirus exposure and HLA in healthy donors. Notes on the study in general: Later analysis revealed greater clonal expansion in HLA-associated TCR beta chains than in equally common others.

Trimming at V came to 6 bases and at J to 1 base, leaving 5 bases not matched to a gene. CDR3 length: 15 residues. Germline-derived CDR1 and CDR2 are MNHNS and SASEGT. The source material was PBMCs. This TCR came from a man aged 50 or older in good health and CMV-seropositive. V gene TRBV6-1 combines with J gene TRBJ1-3; 8 positions agree with TRBD1. CDR3 DNA sequence: TGTGCCAGCAGGGACAGGGTCTGGTCTGGAAACACCATATATTTT. Residues: CASRDRVWSGNTIYF.